Described below is a single TCR beta chain sequence and its context. No antigen is known for it. One base away there is no much larger clone; base qualities are not given. TCRbeta CDR3 regions were amplified from genomic DNA by means of the immunoSEQ Assay, a bias-controlled multiplex PCR. The paper's data handling went like this. Nucleated cell counts per sample were estimated from amplification of reference gene primers within the assay. Sequence reads were collapsed and filtered to measure the absolute abundance of every unique TCRbeta CDR3 rearrangement. For each sample, productive Simpson clonality was calculated as the square root of Simpson's diversity index across productive rearrangements. Held by TCRdb, this immuneACCESS table contains in-frame sequences only and omits some clones. Under half of the omission traces to an unresolved V gene where checked; the cause of the rest is unknown. V, J and clone size are those of that table, while D and trimming were read from the DNA. Here the sample has about 280,000 clones; just under 90% occur a single time. Over 3.5% of the sample goes to the ten largest clones.

Enrolling through a virtual design, the prospective study's participants ranged in age from roughly 18 to 90 years and lived across some 22 United States geographic areas. In the prospective study, cohorts were assigned on the basis of participant-reported clinical history obtained from a screening survey and a study questionnaire. In the prospective study, whole blood, serum and a nasopharyngeal or oropharyngeal swab were collected from each participant by mobile phlebotomists. Additional blood draws and questionnaires over an approximately two-month period could optionally be provided by prospective study participants. Before DNA extraction, prospective study blood samples were shipped either frozen or at room temperature. The CDR3 spans 14 residues, from the cysteine through the phenylalanine. Just the 42-base CDR3 DNA is kept, in frame starting at base 1. Trimming removed 5 bases from V and 1 base from J, leaving 10 bases between the germline ends. From a lookup of the germline V gene, CDR1 and CDR2 are SGDLS and YYNGEE.

The sample belongs to a study of blood T cell repertoires in COVID-19 (dated by TCRdb to between 2020 and 2021). Broadly, across the study: Samples from collaborators originated in the United States, Italy and Spain and spanned both the acute and convalescent phases of COVID-19. The material from the prospective study consisted of cDNA or gDNA derived from T cells, B-cell-depleted T cells, or PBMCs. Deeply sampled blood TCRbeta repertoires from subjects exposed to, actively infected with, or recovered from COVID-19 were included in the dataset. The repertoires were made available in a free public database intended to serve as a resource for research on the immune response to SARS-CoV-2. The samples were drawn from two sources: the first 160 participants of the ongoing ImmuneRACE study, and 1,200 or so subjects contributed by 6 global collaborators. Sample metadata almost always included a de-identified subject ID, COVID-19 status, age in years and sex. Where HLA class I and class II types were available, the types were taken from metadata supplied by the sample provider, not from assay-based typing.

Broader findings and caveats from the paper: The quantity of clinical and demographic metadata differed by source and by participant and was supplied without curation.

In this chain, TRBV9 is recombined with TRBJ2-1; a weak D assignment points to TRBD2 (5 bases agree). The receptor was isolated from a woman in her twenties or thirties with acute COVID-19. Sequencing was done on a sample of PBMCs or T cells enriched from blood (not recorded which). Read as DNA, the sequence is TGTGCCAGCAGTCGGCGGGCTTCCTACAATGAGCAGTTCTTC. It translates as CASSRRASYNEQFF.